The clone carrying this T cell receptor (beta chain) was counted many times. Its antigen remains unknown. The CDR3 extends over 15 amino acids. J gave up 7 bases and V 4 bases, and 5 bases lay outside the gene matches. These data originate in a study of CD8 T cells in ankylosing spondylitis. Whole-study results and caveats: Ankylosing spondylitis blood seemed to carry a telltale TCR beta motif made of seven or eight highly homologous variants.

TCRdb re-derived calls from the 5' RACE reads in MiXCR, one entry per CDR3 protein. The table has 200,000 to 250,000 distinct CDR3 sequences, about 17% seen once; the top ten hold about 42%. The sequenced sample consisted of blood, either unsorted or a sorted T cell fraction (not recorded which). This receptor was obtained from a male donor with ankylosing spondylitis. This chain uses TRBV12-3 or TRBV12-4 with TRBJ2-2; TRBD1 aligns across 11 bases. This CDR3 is CASSSPGTGGGELFF. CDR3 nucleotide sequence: TGTGCCAGCAGTTCCCCCGGGACAGGGGGCGGGGAGCTGTTTTTT.